Reported below is one T cell receptor (beta chain). The junction departs from germline at one end; a sequencing error may be responsible. In the original analysis: Researchers report that nucleated cell counts were estimated from reference gene primer amplification. Data came from immunoSEQ multiplex PCR; TCRdb stores just in-frame clones and leaves some out. The DNA gave D and trimming, while V, J and clone size come from that table. The data hold fewer than 85,000 clones, with about 74% observed a single time. The data stem from a study of blood T cell repertoires in COVID-19. The wider study: Italy, Spain and the United States were the sources of the convalescent and acute COVID-19 samples. Sample material is recorded as cDNA or gDNA derived from T cells, B-cell-depleted T cells, or PBMCs.

CDR1 and CDR2 from the germline V gene are SGHTS and YDEGEE. The CDR3 runs to 14 residues. The chain combines TRBV5-8 with TRBJ1-2; TRBD1 matches 7 bases. The sample comprised peripheral blood. This clonotype was obtained from a human donor with acute or convalescent COVID-19. The donor label of this sample is uncertain. CDR3 in amino acids: CASRLGQLDYGYTF. CDR3 nucleotides: TGTGCCAGCAGGTTGGGACAGCTTGACTATGGCTACACCTTC.